The sequence of this T cell receptor beta chain was determined in a study of breast tumors, draining lymph nodes, adjacent tissues. Broader study findings: That most tumor T cells come from lymph nodes remained unproven. Most tumor T cells seemingly derive from lymph node, then expand in tumor.

Looked up from germline, CDR1 is LNHDA and CDR2 is SQIVND (reference sequence). The CDR3 sequence is 14 residues long. V was clipped by 6 bases and J by 0 bases, with 11 bases between them. TCRdb re-called the multiplex PCR reads with MiXCR, one entry per CDR3 protein. The sample lists around 43,000 distinct CDR3 sequences; 23% were seen once. This clonotype has just a few counts. Antigen specificity is unknown. The V gene is TRBV19, the J gene TRBJ2-5, with D possibly matching TRBD1 (6 bases). Sequenced material: breast tumor tissue. The TCR sequence derives from a female donor with breast cancer. Some clones in this sample may be carry-over from other donors' samples. The CDR3 reads CASRPGTHQETQYF. The CDR3 DNA follows: TGTGCCAGTAGGCCCGGGACACACCAAGAGACCCAGTACTTC.